This T cell receptor (beta chain) was observed in a study of control samples from healthy donors and cancer patients. The CDR3 consists of 13 residues. Germline V lookup: CDR1 MGHDK, CDR2 SYGVNS. Trimming removed 6 bases from V and 10 bases from J; junction bases left unmatched: 9. Profiled with immunoSEQ multiplex PCR; TCRdb holds only in-frame clones, not every one. The table shows 90,000 to 100,000 clones, with roughly three quarters occurring only once. The chain links TRBV25-1 to TRBJ1-1; 9 positions agree with TRBD1. This sequence originates from a woman aged 25-40 years in good health. Input material: blood. The CDR3 reads CASSVPGQGLAFF. Written as DNA, the CDR3 is TGTGCCAGCAGCGTCCCGGGACAGGGCCTAGCTTTCTTT.